Each of the 18 T cell receptor beta chains below was sequenced from the same sample in a study of cytomegalovirus exposure and HLA in healthy donors. A multiplex PCR was run with 60 Vbeta primers and 13 Jbeta primers. Assay used: immunoSEQ multiplex PCR; TCRdb lists only in-frame clones, some missing. This sample yields about 160,000 clones, of which 80% to 90% are seen a single time; roughly 7.7% belongs to the top ten. The sequenced sample consisted of PBMCs. Receptor source: a woman under 40 in good health and CMV-seropositive.

The chain links TRBV19 to TRBJ1-6; D is unresolved. V was clipped by 2 bases and J by 10 bases, with 15 bases between them. The germline V gene encodes CDR1 LNHDA and CDR2 SQIVND (reference sequence). The CDR3 is made up of 15 amino acids. The CDR3 DNA reads TGTGCCAGTAGTATAAGTCCGGGGTCTAGCTCACCCCTCCACTTT. Its translation: CASSISPGSSSPLHF.

V gene TRBV27 combines with J gene TRBJ1-1, with D perhaps TRBD1 (5 bases). The CDR3 is 15 residues long. V lost 3 bases to trimming and J lost 0 bases, with 11 bases between them. CDR1 and CDR2 from the germline V gene are MNHEY and SMNVEV (reference sequence). The CDR3 DNA is TGTGCCAGCAGTTTTGGGGGGTTCATGAACACTGAAGCTTTCTTT. Its translation is CASSFGGFMNTEAFF.

This chain connects TRBV7-8 to TRBJ2-7, with TRBD1 matching 7 bases. The germline V gene has CDR1 SGHVS and CDR2 FQNEAQ. Trimming cost V 5 bases and J 12 bases; bases outside gene matches: 7. The CDR3 contains 11 residues. The CDR3: CASSLDRVPYF. DNA of the CDR3: TGTGCCAGCAGCCTCGACAGGGTCCCGTACTTC.

The genes are TRBV12-5 and TRBJ1-2; D is ambiguous. Trimming stripped 1 base from V and 8 bases from J, with 20 bases between. Germline assignment: CDR1 LGHNT and CDR2 FRNRAP. The CDR3 contains 16 residues. DNA for the CDR3: TGTGCTAGTGGTTTGGGGGATGGACTGAACGATCCGGGCTACACCTTC. This sequence encodes CASGLGDGLNDPGYTF.

The chain has TRBV6-5 and TRBJ2-7; D perhaps matches TRBD1 (7 bases). Trimming removed 8 bases at V and 1 base at J, with 18 bases between. Germline V gene sequence: CDR1 MNHEY, CDR2 SVGAGI. This CDR3 has 15 amino acids. As DNA, the CDR3 is TGTGCCAGCCGAGGGGGGACAGCCCTATCCTACGAGCAGTACTTC. Its translation is CASRGGTALSYEQYF.

The rearrangement joins TRBV7-2 to TRBJ1-2, with 9 nucleotides matching TRBD1. Trimming took 5 bases from V and 4 from J; bases not matched to a gene: 5. This CDR3 contains 14 residues. Germline V gene sequence: CDR1 SGHTA, CDR2 FQGNSA. For the CDR3, the DNA is TGTGCCAGCAGCGGCAGGACAGGGGCCTATGGCTACACCTTC. As protein: CASSGRTGAYGYTF.

The J gene is TRBJ1-3, the V gene TRBV11-1, with D hard to call. CDR1 is SGHAT, CDR2 FQDESV, per germline (reference sequence). The CDR3 is 17 residues long. Trimming stripped 2 bases from V and 0 bases from J, with 14 bases between. CDR3 amino acids: CASSLYGWRDSGNTIYF. As DNA, the CDR3 is TGTGCCAGCAGCTTATACGGGTGGAGAGACTCTGGAAACACCATATATTTT.

The chain employs TRBV4-2 and TRBJ1-4, with TRBD1 as a possible D gene (6 bases). This CDR3 has 16 amino acids. Trimming stripped 4 bases from V and 10 bases from J, with 22 bases between. CDR1 is LGHNA, CDR2 YNFKEQ, per germline. The chain's CDR3 is CASSPRDIPDLGKLFF. The CDR3, as DNA: TGTGCCAGCAGCCCCCGGGACATTCCCGACCTTGGAAAACTGTTTTTT.

This sequence joins TRBV5-1 and TRBJ2-5; 7 positions agree with TRBD1. Looked up from germline, CDR1 is SGHRS and CDR2 is YFSETQ. V shed 3 bases, J shed 5 bases, and the junction held 1 base outside the gene matches. The CDR3 runs 12 residues. In DNA, the CDR3 is TGCGCCAGCAGCTGGGACAGTGAGACCCAGTACTTC. This gives the protein CASSWDSETQYF.

This chain uses TRBV19 with TRBJ2-7, with a possible D match to TRBD2 (6 bases). This CDR3 comprises 14 residues. Trimming took 4 bases from V and 2 from J, leaving 12 bases between them. In germline, CDR1 is LNHDA, CDR2 SQIVND (reference sequence). CDR3 amino acids: CASSKGGATYEQYF. The CDR3 DNA reads as TGTGCCAGTAGTAAAGGAGGGGCGACCTACGAGCAGTACTTC.

The CDR3 region has the DNA TGCGCCAGCAGCCAAGGATGGGGGGGCCGGGAGACCCAGTACTTC. This sequence encodes CASSQGWGGRETQYF. The chain uses TRBV4-3 and TRBJ2-5; possibly TRBD2 for D (7 bases). The germline V gene has CDR1 LGHNA and CDR2 YSLEER. This CDR3 has 15 amino acids. Between the trimmed V and J ends, which lost 1 base and 5 bases, there was a span of 14 bases.

The chain recombines TRBV15 with TRBJ2-3; a weak D match, TRBD2 (5 bases). CDR3 size: 16 residues. V was trimmed by 1 base and J by 0 bases, leaving 11 bases between them. Germline V lookup: CDR1 LNHNV, CDR2 YYDKDF (reference sequence). The CDR3 DNA follows: TGTGCCACCAGCAGAGGGGAGTTCGCTAGCACAGATACGCAGTATTTT. It specifies CATSRGEFASTDTQYF.

This chain joins TRBV29-1 and TRBJ1-5; D might be TRBD1 (6 bases). Germline assignment: CDR1 SQVTM and CDR2 ANQGSEA. CDR3 length equals 13 residues. V was pared by 6 bases and J by 5 bases, with 14 bases between. CDR3 sequence reads: CSVGTGFDQPQHF. DNA of the CDR3: TGCAGCGTGGGCACAGGGTTCGATCAGCCCCAGCATTTT. The variable domain in full, completed from reference TRBV29-1 and TRBJ1-5, reads SAVISQKPSRDICQRGTSLTIQCQVDSQVTMMFWYRQQPGQSLTLIATANQGSEATYESGFVIDKFPISRPNLTFSTLTVSNMSPEDSSIYLCSVGTGFDQPQHFGDGTRLSIL.

CDR3 coding DNA: TGTGCCAGCAGTTACGCGGGGGCTGAAGCTTTCTTT. Translating gives CASSYAGAEAFF. The rearrangement uses TRBV6-5 and TRBJ1-1; a possible D gene is TRBD1 (5 bases). CDR3 length: 12 residues. CDR1 and CDR2 from the germline V gene are MNHEY and SVGAGI. Trimming shortened V by 2 bases and J by 6 bases, and 7 bases separated the two germline ends.

This clone was observed a single time. This chain connects TRBV4-2 to TRBJ2-7; 8 nucleotides match TRBD2. The J segment lost 3 bases and the V segment lost 1 base, leaving 8 bases of the junction unmatched. This CDR3 is built from 16 residues. Germline V gene sequence: CDR1 LGHNA, CDR2 YNFKEQ. DNA of the CDR3: TGTGCCAGCAGCCAAGCATCGGGGGGGCCCGTCTACGAGCAGTACTTC. Amino acid sequence: CASSQASGGPVYEQYF.

The CDR3 loop reads CASSLDNRRSGNTIYF. The CDR3 DNA sequence: TGTGCCAGCAGCTTAGACAACAGGCGCTCTGGAAACACCATATATTTT. J is TRBJ1-3 and V is TRBV7-9, with D possibly matching TRBD1 (5 bases). This CDR3 comprises 16 residues. CDR1 is SEHNR, CDR2 FQNEAQ, per germline (reference sequence). Trimming stripped 1 base from V and 0 bases from J, with 10 bases between.

A word on this clone: Other DNA sequences within the sample encode an identical CDR3. The V call is TRBV5-1, the J call TRBJ2-3, with TRBD2 matching 9 bases. The germline V gene has CDR1 SGHRS and CDR2 YFSETQ. The CDR3 contains 17 residues. V was pared by 2 bases and J by 1 base, with 8 bases of the junction left unmatched. The CDR3 region has the DNA TGCGCCAGCAGCTTAATGTTGGCGGGGGGGGGCACAGATACGCAGTATTTT. Translating gives CASSLMLAGGGTDTQYF.

The J gene is TRBJ2-3, the V gene TRBV28; D gene unclear. The CDR3 is made up of 13 amino acids. Germline CDR1 is MDHEN and CDR2 is SYDVKM. Trimming took 6 bases from V and 4 from J, leaving 11 bases between them. The CDR3 DNA is TGTGCCAGCAGAATGACACCTCCAGATACGCAGTATTTT. Translating gives CASRMTPPDTQYF.